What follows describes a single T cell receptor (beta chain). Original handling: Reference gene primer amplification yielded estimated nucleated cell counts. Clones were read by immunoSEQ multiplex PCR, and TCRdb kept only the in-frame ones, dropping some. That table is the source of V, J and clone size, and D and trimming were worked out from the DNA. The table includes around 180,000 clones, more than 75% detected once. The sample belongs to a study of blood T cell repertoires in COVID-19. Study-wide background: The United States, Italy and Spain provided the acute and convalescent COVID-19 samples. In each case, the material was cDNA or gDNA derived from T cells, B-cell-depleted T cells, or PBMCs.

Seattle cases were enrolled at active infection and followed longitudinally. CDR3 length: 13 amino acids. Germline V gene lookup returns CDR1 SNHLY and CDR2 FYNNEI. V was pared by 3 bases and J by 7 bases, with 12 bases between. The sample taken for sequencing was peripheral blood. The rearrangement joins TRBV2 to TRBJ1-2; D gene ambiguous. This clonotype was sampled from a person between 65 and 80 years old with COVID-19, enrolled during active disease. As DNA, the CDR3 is TGTGCCAGCAGTGAGTCGGAGGTTTTTGGCTACACCTTC. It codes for CASSESEVFGYTF.